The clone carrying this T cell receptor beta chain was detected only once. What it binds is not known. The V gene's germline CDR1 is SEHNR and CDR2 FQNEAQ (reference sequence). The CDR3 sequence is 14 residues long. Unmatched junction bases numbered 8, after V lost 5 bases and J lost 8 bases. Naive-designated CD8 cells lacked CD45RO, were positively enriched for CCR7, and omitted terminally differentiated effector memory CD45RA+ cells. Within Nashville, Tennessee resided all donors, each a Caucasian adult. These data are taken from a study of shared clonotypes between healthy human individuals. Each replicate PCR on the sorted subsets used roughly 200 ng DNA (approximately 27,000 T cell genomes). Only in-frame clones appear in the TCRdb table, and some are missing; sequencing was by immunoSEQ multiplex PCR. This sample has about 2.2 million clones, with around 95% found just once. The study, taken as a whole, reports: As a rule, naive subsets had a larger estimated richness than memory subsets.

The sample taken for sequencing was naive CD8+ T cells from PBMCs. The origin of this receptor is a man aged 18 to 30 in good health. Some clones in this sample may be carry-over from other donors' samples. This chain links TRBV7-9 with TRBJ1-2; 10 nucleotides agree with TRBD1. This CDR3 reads CASSEGGTGAGYTF. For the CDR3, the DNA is TGTGCCAGCAGCGAAGGGGGGACAGGGGCCGGCTACACCTTC.